The rows below give T cell receptor beta chains drawn from one sample of a study of post-analysis software for immune sequencing data. TCRdb processed the PCR reads anew with MiXCR; each CDR3 protein has one entry. The repertoire has 250,000 to 300,000 distinct CDR3 sequences, 35% to 40% of them found once; the top ten carry under 5.5%. Sequencing was performed on blood. Receptors originate from a girl aged 5-17 years with multiple sclerosis. The CDR3 runs from the conserved cysteine through the conserved F or W. A D gene is named only where the DNA matches it firmly. Size is omitted from some rows. Given values are once, few, many or a class for expanded clones.

V gene	clone size	D gene	J gene	CDR3 DNA	CDR3 protein
TRBV25-1	many	NA	TRBJ1-2	TGTGCCAGCAGTGAATCGGGCAGATCTAACTATGGCTACACCTTC	CASSESGRSNYGYTF
TRBV20-1	many	NA	TRBJ1-4	TGCAGTGCTAGAGGGTCCCGGGACGGTGAAAAACTGTTTTTT	CSARGSRDGEKLFF
TRBV11-2	NA	NA	TRBJ1-1	TGTGCCAGCAGCCACGTAGTGGGGGGCACTGAAGCTTTCTTT	CASSHVVGGTEAFF
TRBV5-1	many	TRBD1	TRBJ2-1	TGCGCCAGCAGCCAGGACAGGGTCGGGGGCGATGAGCAGTTCTTC	CASSQDRVGGDEQFF
TRBV9	many	NA	TRBJ2-6	TGTGCCAGCAGCGTAGCTACCTCTGGGGCCAACGTCCTGACTTTC	CASSVATSGANVLTF
TRBV6-5	many	TRBD2	TRBJ2-1	TGTGCCAGCAGTCCGCCGGGACTAGTACATGAGCAGTTCTTC	CASSPPGLVHEQFF
TRBV5-1	NA	NA	TRBJ1-2	TGCGCCAGCAGCTTGGCCTCCGCGTCCAGGGGCCATGGCTACACCTTC	CASSLASASRGHGYTF
TRBV7-2	many	TRBD2	TRBJ2-3	TGTGCCAGCAGCTTCAAGCGGGGGTTCACAGATACGCAGTATTTT	CASSFKRGFTDTQYF
TRBV7-9	NA	NA	TRBJ2-5	TGTGCCAGCAGCTTAACCCTCGGGGTTAGCGGCTATAACCAAGAGACCCAGTACTTC	CASSLTLGVSGYNQETQYF
TRBV9	few	NA	TRBJ2-5	TGTGCCAGCAGCGTAGGAAACCAAGGGAATGAGCAGTACTTC	CASSVGNQGNEQYF
TRBV24-1	NA	NA	TRBJ1-1	TGTGCCACCAGTGCGAGGATGAACACTGAAGCTTTCTTT	CATSARMNTEAFF
TRBV5-1	NA	TRBD1	TRBJ1-2	TGCGCCAGCAGCTTGCTGGGACAGGGGGCACATGGCTACACCTTC	CASSLLGQGAHGYTF
TRBV6-2/TRBV6-3	NA	TRBD2	TRBJ2-7	TGTGCCAGCACGGGTATTAGCGGGGGCTACGAGCAGTACTTC	CASTGISGGYEQYF
TRBV6-2/TRBV6-3	NA	TRBD1	TRBJ1-2	TGTGCCAGCACGGGACAGGGAGATGGCTACACCTTC	CASTGQGDGYTF
TRBV21-1	few	NA	TRBJ2-7	TGTGCCAGCAGCTCACGGGATTGGACCACAGGGACCCGGTACTTC	CASSSRDWTTGTRYF
TRBV5-1	NA	NA	TRBJ1-1	TGCGCCAGCAGCATTCTCGGAGGGGCAGGCAACACTGAAGCTTTCTTT	CASSILGGAGNTEAFF
TRBV7-3	many	TRBD2	TRBJ2-7	TGTGCCAGCAGCTGGGAGGGACTAGCGGAAACCTACGAGCAGTACTTC	CASSWEGLAETYEQYF
TRBV3-1	NA	NA	TRBJ2-4	TGTGCCAGCAGCCAAGCACAGGGCGTACACTTC	CASSQAQGVHF
TRBV15	NA	NA	TRBJ1-2	TGTGCCACCAGCAGAGGACGGGAAATGGGCTATGGCTACACCTTC	CATSRGREMGYGYTF
TRBV6-1	NA	TRBD2	TRBJ2-1	TGTGCCAGCAGTGCAAAGCCGAAGGTAGCGGGGGGGCCCTACAATGAGCAGTTCTTC	CASSAKPKVAGGPYNEQFF
TRBV20-1	NA	TRBD2	TRBJ2-5	TGCAGTGCTAGTGAGCGGGGGGCGTCTGAGACCCAGTACTTC	CSASERGASETQYF
TRBV24-1	NA	NA	TRBJ2-2	TGTGCCACCAGTGACCCCGGAGGAGGGGCGATCACCGGGGAGCTGTTTTTT	CATSDPGGGAITGELFF
TRBV7-9	few	NA	TRBJ2-5	TGTGCCAGCAGCTTGGACTGGGAGCAGTACTTC	CASSLDWEQYF
TRBV30	many	TRBD2	TRBJ2-1	TGTGCCTGGAGGGGAGCGGGAGGGCACAATGAGCAGTTCTTC	CAWRGAGGHNEQFF
TRBV20-1	few	NA	TRBJ2-4	TGCAGTGCGCCTGCTGGCGGCAAAAACATTCAGTACTTC	CSAPAGGKNIQYF
TRBV11-2	many	NA	TRBJ2-7	TGTGCCAGCAGAGTTACAGGTGGTCGGTCTGAGGAGCAGTACTTC	CASRVTGGRSEEQYF
TRBV20-1	NA	NA	TRBJ1-5	TGCAGTGCTAGGTCGGCCTTAAGCAATCAGCCCCAGCATTTT	CSARSALSNQPQHF
TRBV9	many	NA	TRBJ1-5	TGTGCCAGCAGCCTTGGGGGAGACGGCAATCAGCCCCAGCATTTT	CASSLGGDGNQPQHF
TRBV12-3/TRBV12-4	few	NA	TRBJ2-2	TGTGCCAGCAGTTTATGGGACACCGGGGAGCTGTTTTTT	CASSLWDTGELFF
TRBV11-2	NA	TRBD2	TRBJ2-5	TGTGCCAGCAGCGGGCGACCTACTAGCGGGAACGAGACCCAGTACTTC	CASSGRPTSGNETQYF
TRBV5-1	once	NA	TRBJ2-7	TGCGCCAGCAGCCCGGACGGCCAAGAGACCTACGAGCAGTACTTC	CASSPDGQETYEQYF
TRBV5-6	many	TRBD1	TRBJ1-2	TGTGCCAGCAGTCCCGGACAGGGTAGGGGCTACACCTTC	CASSPGQGRGYTF
TRBV5-1	many	TRBD2	TRBJ2-1	TGCGCCAGCAGCTTGATCGGACTAGCGAATAAAAATGAGCAGTTCTTC	CASSLIGLANKNEQFF
TRBV12-3/TRBV12-4	NA	TRBD1	TRBJ2-7	TGTGCCAGTAATACCAGGGGGAAAACTTACGAGCAGTATTTC	CASNTRGKTYEQYF
TRBV5-1	NA	TRBD1	TRBJ1-1	TGCGCCAGCTCGTCGGGAGAGGGGGCTCGGGGTACTGAAGCTTTCTTT	CASSSGEGARGTEAFF
TRBV2	once	NA	TRBJ2-1	TGTGCCAGCAGTTTTCCTCCCGGACAGTTCCGCCCCGGCTCCTACAATGAGCAGTTCTTC	CASSFPPGQFRPGSYNEQFF
TRBV9	NA	NA	TRBJ2-4	TGTGCCCCCAAGGGTACAGGGCCAGCCAAAAACATTCAGTACTTC	CAPKGTGPAKNIQYF
TRBV11-2	NA	NA	TRBJ2-2	TGTGCCAGCAGCTTAGAGAACACCGGGGAGCGGTTTTTT	CASSLENTGERFF
TRBV3-1	few	TRBD1	TRBJ1-1	TGTGCCAGCAGCCACTGGGGACAGACTAACACTGAAGCTTTCTTT	CASSHWGQTNTEAFF
TRBV5-1	many	TRBD2	TRBJ2-1	TGCGCCAGCAGCTTGAGGGTAGCGGGAGAGGGTGAGCAGTTCTTC	CASSLRVAGEGEQFF
TRBV10-3	NA	TRBD1	TRBJ2-1	TGTGCCATCAGTGAGTCGAATCGGGACAGGGACAATGAGCAGTTCTTC	CAISESNRDRDNEQFF
TRBV20-1	NA	NA	TRBJ1-1	TGCAGTGCTCTGGACGGTGGCACTGAAGCTTTCTTT	CSALDGGTEAFF
TRBV15	NA	NA	TRBJ2-5	TGTGCCACCAGCAGGGAGGTTCGCGGGACCCAGTACTTC	CATSREVRGTQYF
TRBV15	many	NA	TRBJ2-3	TGTGCCACCAGTGAGAGGAGGGATACGCAGTATTTT	CATSERRDTQYF
TRBV7-9	few	TRBD1	TRBJ1-1	TGTGCCAGCAGCCCATCCGGGACAGGGATAACTGAAGCTTTCTTT	CASSPSGTGITEAFF
TRBV11-1	many	NA	TRBJ2-3	TGTGCCAGCAGCTCTAAGATAGCGGGCACAGATACGCAGTATTTT	CASSSKIAGTDTQYF
TRBV20-1	many	TRBD2	TRBJ2-4	TGCAGTGCTAGAAAGTCTAGCGGGGGGGCATGGGCCAAAAACATTCAGTACTTC	CSARKSSGGAWAKNIQYF
TRBV7-9	many	TRBD2	TRBJ2-1	TGTGCCAGCAGCTTACCGGGACTAGTGGAGCAGTTCTTC	CASSLPGLVEQFF
TRBV6-5	many	NA	TRBJ2-5	TGTGCCAGCAGGTTCCACAGGCGGGAAGAGACCCAGTACTTC	CASRFHRREETQYF
TRBV9	NA	TRBD2	TRBJ2-1	TGTGCCCGCAGCACCCGGACTAGCGGGGGCAACAATGAGCAGTTCTTC	CARSTRTSGGNNEQFF
TRBV20-1	many	NA	TRBJ2-7	TGCAGTGCTCTCCGGCGAGACTCCTACGAGCAGTACTTC	CSALRRDSYEQYF
TRBV7-2	once	NA	TRBJ2-1	TGTGCCAGCAGACCCCTAGAGAGCCTCAATGAGCAGTTCTTC	CASRPLESLNEQFF
TRBV20-1	many	NA	TRBJ2-3	TGCAGTGCTAGGACCGGGACTAGCACAGATACGCAGTATTTT	CSARTGTSTDTQYF
TRBV20-1	NA	TRBD1	TRBJ1-4	TGCAGTGCCTTCGACAGGGCGAATGAAAAACTGTTTTTT	CSAFDRANEKLFF
TRBV20-1	many	NA	TRBJ1-6	TGCAGTGCTAGAGAAGACAGCTCCTATAATTCACCCCTCCACTTT	CSAREDSSYNSPLHF
TRBV7-2	many	NA	TRBJ1-5	TGTGCCAGCAGCTTAGACAGGTTGGGCAATCAGCCCCAGCATTTT	CASSLDRLGNQPQHF
TRBV6-2/TRBV6-3	few	TRBD2	TRBJ2-3	TGTGCCAGCAGAGTCGTTAGCGGGGGGGCCCGCGCAGATACGCAGTATTTT	CASRVVSGGARADTQYF
TRBV5-1	NA	NA	TRBJ1-5	TGCGCCAGCAGCTTGGATTTAGGGCAGCCCCAGCATTTT	CASSLDLGQPQHF
TRBV20-1	NA	NA	TRBJ1-4	TGCAGTGCTGGGGGGACTCATGGTGAAAAACTGTTTTTT	CSAGGTHGEKLFF
TRBV20-1	many	NA	TRBJ2-1	TGCAGTGCTAGAGTTATCCGGGACGTCCGGAATGAGCAGTTCTTC	CSARVIRDVRNEQFF